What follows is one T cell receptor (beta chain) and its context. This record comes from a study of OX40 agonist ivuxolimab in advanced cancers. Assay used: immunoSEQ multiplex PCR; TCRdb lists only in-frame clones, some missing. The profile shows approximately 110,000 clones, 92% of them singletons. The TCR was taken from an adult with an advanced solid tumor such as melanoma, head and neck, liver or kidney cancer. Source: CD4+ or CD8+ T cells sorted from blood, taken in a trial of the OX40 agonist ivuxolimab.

CDR3 protein: CASSLEAGDAADTQYF. In DNA, the CDR3 is TGCGCCAGCAGCTTGGAAGCGGGAGACGCTGCAGATACGCAGTATTTT. The J gene is TRBJ2-3, the V gene TRBV5-1; 8 positions agree with TRBD2. The CDR3 sequence is 16 residues long. J lost 4 bases, V lost 0 bases, and 7 bases had no gene match. The V gene's germline CDR1 is SGHRS and CDR2 YFSETQ.